This T cell receptor (beta chain) originates from a study of vaccination effects on CD4 cells after COVID-19. Study-wide results and caveats: Limitations: small convalescent group and missing early post-infection timepoints. In the late period after vaccination, infection- and vaccine-induced clones contracted markedly.

As for this clone: The antigen is unknown.

CDR3 length equals 13 residues. V dropped 3 bases and J dropped 8; count of bases not matched to a gene: 5. The V gene's germline CDR1 is LGHDT and CDR2 YNNKEL (reference sequence). The repertoire was sequenced with immunoSEQ multiplex PCR; TCRdb's copy has only in-frame clones and lacks some. This sample yields about 68,000 clones, of which roughly 80% are seen a single time; 12% belongs to the top ten. Before any sequencing was done, the ViraFEST assay used viral peptide pools to expand antigen-specific CD4+ T cells. Culture lasted 10 days before CD4+ T cell isolation. Nucleocapsid antibodies were negative in the vaccine recipients, who had never had SARS-CoV-2 infection. Supplemented with around 9.6 IU/ml IL-2 and approximately 10 ug/ml peptides, a few million PBMC per well were kept in culture.

This sample comprised CD4+ T cells from PBMCs cultured with SARS-CoV-2 spike peptides, obtained before COVID-19 vaccination. This receptor was identified in a human donor who received a COVID-19 vaccine. This sequence joins TRBV3-1 (or the pseudogene TRBV3-2) and TRBJ1-1; TRBD1 agrees at 8 bases. CDR3 in DNA: TGTGCCAGCAGCCACGCCCAGGGGGCAGAAGCTTTCTTT. Translation gives CASSHAQGAEAFF.